This section outlines one T cell receptor (beta chain) sequence together with its context. Using immunoSEQ multiplex PCR, the repertoire was profiled, and TCRdb retains in-frame clones only, with some absent. The table records some 510,000 clones, more than 75% of them present only once. This entry comes from a study of blood T cell repertoires in COVID-19. Which cohort a participant joined came from the clinical history participants gave. Symptom resolution, clearance, or two negative PCRs marked the recovered donors of Cohort 3. The sample consisted of PBMCs or T cells enriched from blood (not recorded which). This TCR derives from a woman between 40 and 50 years old who had recovered from COVID-19.

The CDR3 is CASSFQITEAFF. The CDR3 DNA reads as TGTGCCAGCAGCTTCCAGATCACTGAAGCTTTCTTT. This chain joins TRBV5-5 and TRBJ1-1; D not certain. The CDR3 is 12 amino acids. Germline values: CDR1 SGHKS, CDR2 YYEKEE (reference sequence). Between the trimmed V and J ends, which lost 2 bases and 4 bases, there was a span of 6 bases.